The source of this TCR beta chain is a study of blood T cells in healthy people across ages. The CDR3 runs to 12 residues. In germline, CDR1 is GTSNPN, CDR2 SVGIG (reference sequence). Trimming left V 2 bases short and J 1 base short, with 6 bases between. This clonotype was seen a few times. Its antigen is unidentified. Per individual sample, total RNA of at least 5 micrograms was extracted. Study-level results: It was held that the diversity estimates obtained from one million T cells were underestimates.

A second PCR, run for about 7 to 11 cycles, used a sample-barcoded 5' primer plus a J-beta primer mix. Via MiXCR, TCRdb re-called the 5' RACE reads, giving one row per CDR3 protein. The sample lists about 1,500,000 distinct CDR3 sequences, approximately 38% occurring once. J is TRBJ2-7 and V is TRBV30; D gene ambiguous. The clonotype originates from a young woman in good health. Material: blood. CDR3 sequence reads: CAWSPHSYEQYF. DNA for the CDR3: TGTGCCTGGAGTCCCCATTCCTACGAGCAGTACTTC.